The 20 T cell receptor beta chains in this list originate from one sample, sequenced in a study of T cell clonotyping in hematopoietic cell transplantation. This sample's time point: recipient sample about 28 days before transplant, after cytoreduction. The table came from immunoSEQ multiplex PCR; TCRdb's copy has only in-frame clones and leaves some out. The table shows about 76,000 clones, with 90% to 96% occurring only once. The sample was peripheral blood mononuclear cells, taken before stem cell transplant. The receptor source for this set is a woman aged 50 to 60 with acute myeloid leukemia. Some clones in this sample may be carry-over from other donors' samples.

The chain has TRBV9 and TRBJ2-5, with D uncertain. With 5 bases removed from V and 1 base from J, the gap between germline ends came to 9 bases. This CDR3 contains 13 residues. Germline assignment: CDR1 SGDLS and CDR2 YYNGEE. The CDR3 is CASSTPGQETQYF. The CDR3 DNA is TGTGCCAGCAGTACACCGGGCCAAGAGACCCAGTACTTC.

The chain is built from TRBV6-6 and TRBJ2-2, with 8 bases identical to TRBD2. The V gene's germline CDR1 is MNHNY and CDR2 SVGAGI (reference sequence). The CDR3 has 16 amino acids. After removal of 6 bases from V and 5 bases from J, the junction contained 11 bases not matched to a gene. CDR3: CASRPDLAGGTGELFF. In DNA, the CDR3 is TGTGCCAGCAGGCCCGACCTCGCGGGAGGAACCGGGGAGCTGTTTTTT.

The chain has TRBV29-1 and TRBJ2-5; D could derive from TRBD1 or TRBD2 (5 bases each). Germline assignment: CDR1 SQVTM and CDR2 ANQGSEA. This CDR3 has 14 residues. Trimming stripped 7 bases from V and 5 bases from J, with 20 bases between. The CDR3 DNA reads TGCAGCGGCAGACGGGACCTCCTGGGGGAGACCCAGTACTTC. Its protein product is CSGRRDLLGETQYF.

This chain uses TRBV5-6 with TRBJ2-3; 7 bases match TRBD2. Losses at the gene ends were 4 bases for V and 6 bases for J; bases not matched to a gene: 8. The CDR3 loop spans 14 amino acids. Germline CDR1 is SGHDT and CDR2 is YYEEEE. This chain's CDR3 is CASSRFWGGDTQYF. The CDR3 nucleotides read TGTGCCAGCAGCCGTTTTTGGGGGGGGGATACGCAGTATTTT.

The V and J genes are TRBV28 and TRBJ1-5, with TRBD1 as a possible D gene (5 bases). Germline CDR1 reads MDHEN; CDR2 reads SYDVKM. This CDR3 comprises 16 residues. V dropped 4 bases and J dropped 6 bases, with 19 bases sitting between them. The CDR3 loop is CASSWRKGIRGQPQHF. In DNA form, the CDR3 reads TGTGCCAGCAGTTGGAGAAAGGGGATTAGGGGTCAGCCCCAGCATTTT.

This clone has just one count. The J gene is TRBJ2-7, the V gene TRBV6-5, with 9 bases lining up with TRBD1. Per germline, CDR1 MNHEY and CDR2 SVGAGI. CDR3 size: 15 residues. The V gene end was trimmed by 0 bases and the J gene end by 5 bases; junction bases not matched to a gene: 5. The CDR3 DNA follows: TGTGCCAGCAGTTACTCGGGACAGGGTCCCCACGAGCAGTACTTC. As protein: CASSYSGQGPHEQYF.

The DNA of the CDR3 is TGTGCCAGCAGTTTATCGACAGGGGGAGGCACTGAAGCTTTCTTT. Translation gives CASSLSTGGGTEAFF. The chain recombines TRBV28 with TRBJ1-1; 9 bases line up with TRBD1. This CDR3 is 15 amino acids long. Trimming removed 1 base from V and 4 bases from J; junction bases left unmatched: 4. The V gene's germline CDR1 is MDHEN and CDR2 SYDVKM.

The V and J genes are TRBV11-3 and TRBJ2-7; 7 bases line up with TRBD1. CDR1 and CDR2 (germline): SGHNT, YENEEA. The junction had 5 bases not matched to a gene; V was cut back by 4 bases and J by 5 bases. The CDR3 totals 13 residues. The CDR3 spells CASSSNRGHEQYF. DNA for the CDR3: TGTGCCAGCAGCTCGAACAGGGGACACGAGCAGTACTTC.

The chain has TRBV19 and TRBJ1-1; D is unresolved. V lost 3 bases and J 7 bases, leaving 6 bases between the germline ends. This CDR3 spans 11 amino acids. The germline V gene encodes CDR1 LNHDA and CDR2 SQIVND (reference sequence). CDR3 region: CASSMGSEAFF. CDR3 bases: TGTGCCAGTAGTATGGGAAGTGAAGCTTTCTTT.

The CDR3 reads CASSLQGRNQPQHF. CDR3 sequence (DNA): TGTGCCAGCAGCCTACAGGGGCGCAATCAGCCCCAGCATTTT. The chain couples TRBV2 to TRBJ1-5; 7 bases line up with TRBD1. Per the germline V gene, CDR1 is SNHLY and CDR2 is FYNNEI. The junction had 4 bases not matched to a gene; V was cut back by 6 bases and J by 2 bases. The CDR3 is made up of 14 amino acids. The full variable domain, with the rest looked up from reference TRBV2 and TRBJ1-5, is EPEVTQTPSHQVTQMGQEVILRCVPISNHLYFYWYRQILGQKVEFLVSFYNNEISEKSEIFDDQFSVERPDGSNFTLKIRSTKLEDSAMYFCASSLQGRNQPQHFGDGTRLSIL.

The rearrangement links TRBV7-9 to TRBJ1-1; TRBD1 is a possible D gene (5 bases). The germline CDR1 and CDR2 sequences are SEHNR and FQNEAQ (reference sequence). V shed 5 bases and J shed 8 bases, with 15 bases lying between them. The CDR3 loop spans 13 amino acids. DNA for the CDR3: TGTGCCAGCAGCCCCTTGGGACCGGGGGAAGCTTTCTTT. Translation gives CASSPLGPGEAFF.

The chain is built from TRBV7-2 and TRBJ1-5; 7 bases are shared with TRBD1. Unmatched junction bases numbered 5, after V lost 3 bases and J lost 3 bases. This CDR3 is built from 15 residues. Germline V gene lookup returns CDR1 SGHTA and CDR2 FQGNSA. DNA for the CDR3: TGTGCCAGCAGCTTCACCGGGACAGCCAATCAGCCCCAGCATTTT. This gives the protein CASSFTGTANQPQHF.

This clone was recorded only once. CDR3 DNA: TGTGCCAGCAGTGAAGCGCTCGGGGCAGCCATTAATTATGGCTACACCTTC. Translation gives CASSEALGAAINYGYTF. The chain links TRBV2 to TRBJ1-2, with D maybe TRBD1 (5 bases). CDR3 size: 17 residues. Germline lookup yields CDR1 SNHLY and CDR2 FYNNEI. The germline V and J ends were trimmed by 0 bases and 5 bases, with 19 bases remaining between them.

This chain links TRBV9 with TRBJ2-3; possibly TRBD1 for D (5 bases). CDR1 SGDLS and CDR2 YYNGEE come from the germline V gene. The V end lost 3 bases, the J end lost 3 bases, and 11 bases lay between the germline ends. This CDR3 has 14 amino acids. The CDR3 loop reads CASSETRVTDTQYF. The DNA for the CDR3 is TGTGCCAGCAGCGAAACCAGGGTGACAGATACGCAGTATTTT.

The rearrangement uses TRBV19 and TRBJ1-5, with 8 bases lining up with TRBD1. Germline assignment: CDR1 LNHDA and CDR2 SQIVND (reference sequence). The CDR3 runs to 15 residues. The V gene end was trimmed by 5 bases and the J gene end by 2 bases; junction bases not matched to a gene: 5. CDR3 region: CASSGTGGGNQPQHF. Written as DNA, the CDR3 is TGTGCCAGTAGTGGAACAGGGGGAGGCAATCAGCCCCAGCATTTT.

This clone appeared once. V usage is TRBV5-1 and J usage is TRBJ2-3; unclear D gene. This CDR3 region has 12 residues. V was pared by 0 bases and J by 5 bases, with 4 bases between. CDR1 and CDR2 (germline): SGHRS, YFSETQ. CDR3 nucleotide sequence: TGCGCCAGCAGCTTGGGGGGAGATACGCAGTATTTT. Protein sequence: CASSLGGDTQYF.

This clone has only one observation. The rearrangement uses TRBV7-9 and TRBJ2-3; TRBD2 agrees at 8 bases. Germline V CDR1 and CDR2: SEHNR, FQNEAQ (reference sequence). The CDR3 is made up of 15 amino acids. V dropped 1 base and J dropped 1; count of bases not matched to a gene: 1. The DNA of the CDR3 is TGTGCCAGCAGCTTAGAGGGACTAGGCACAGATACGCAGTATTTT. It translates to CASSLEGLGTDTQYF.

The V call is TRBV6-5, the J call TRBJ1-1; D is undetermined. Germline V gives CDR1 MNHEY, CDR2 SVGAGI. The CDR3 length is 13 residues. Trimming removed 5 bases from V and 4 bases from J, with 11 bases in between. The CDR3 nucleotides read TGTGCCAGCAGTCCTACTGTGATCACTGAAGCTTTCTTT. This translates into CASSPTVITEAFF.

The chain couples TRBV11-2 to TRBJ2-7; D may correspond to TRBD1 or TRBD2 (5 bases each). Germline CDR1 reads SGHAT; CDR2 reads FQNNGV. This CDR3 spans 14 amino acids. The V and J ends lost 5 bases and 3 bases respectively, with 14 bases between them. The CDR3 DNA reads TGTGCCAGCAGCCCGGGGCCCCCCCTCTACGAGCAGTACTTC. Residues: CASSPGPPLYEQYF.

This clone was found once. The J gene is TRBJ1-4, the V gene TRBV6-1; 10 bases are shared with TRBD1. This CDR3 is built from 15 residues. Germline CDR1 reads MNHNS; CDR2 reads SASEGT. The J segment lost 7 bases and the V segment lost 7 bases, leaving 9 bases of the junction unmatched. The CDR3 is CASKEGGTGAEKLFF. The CDR3 DNA follows: TGTGCCAGCAAAGAAGGGGGGACAGGGGCTGAAAAACTGTTTTTT.